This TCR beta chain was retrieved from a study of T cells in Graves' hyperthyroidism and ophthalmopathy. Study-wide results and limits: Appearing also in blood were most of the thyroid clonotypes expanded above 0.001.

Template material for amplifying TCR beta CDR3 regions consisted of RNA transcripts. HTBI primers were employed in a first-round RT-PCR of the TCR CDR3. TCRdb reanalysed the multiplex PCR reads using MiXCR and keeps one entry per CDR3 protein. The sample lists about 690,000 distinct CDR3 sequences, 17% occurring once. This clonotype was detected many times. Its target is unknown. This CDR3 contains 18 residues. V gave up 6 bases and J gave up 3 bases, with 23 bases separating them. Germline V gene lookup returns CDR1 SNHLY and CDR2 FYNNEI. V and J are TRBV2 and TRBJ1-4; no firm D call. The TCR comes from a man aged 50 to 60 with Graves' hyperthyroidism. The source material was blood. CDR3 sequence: CASSQSRQAFSANEKLFF. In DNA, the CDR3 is TGTGCCAGCAGCCAGTCGCGTCAGGCATTTAGTGCTAATGAAAAACTGTTTTTT.